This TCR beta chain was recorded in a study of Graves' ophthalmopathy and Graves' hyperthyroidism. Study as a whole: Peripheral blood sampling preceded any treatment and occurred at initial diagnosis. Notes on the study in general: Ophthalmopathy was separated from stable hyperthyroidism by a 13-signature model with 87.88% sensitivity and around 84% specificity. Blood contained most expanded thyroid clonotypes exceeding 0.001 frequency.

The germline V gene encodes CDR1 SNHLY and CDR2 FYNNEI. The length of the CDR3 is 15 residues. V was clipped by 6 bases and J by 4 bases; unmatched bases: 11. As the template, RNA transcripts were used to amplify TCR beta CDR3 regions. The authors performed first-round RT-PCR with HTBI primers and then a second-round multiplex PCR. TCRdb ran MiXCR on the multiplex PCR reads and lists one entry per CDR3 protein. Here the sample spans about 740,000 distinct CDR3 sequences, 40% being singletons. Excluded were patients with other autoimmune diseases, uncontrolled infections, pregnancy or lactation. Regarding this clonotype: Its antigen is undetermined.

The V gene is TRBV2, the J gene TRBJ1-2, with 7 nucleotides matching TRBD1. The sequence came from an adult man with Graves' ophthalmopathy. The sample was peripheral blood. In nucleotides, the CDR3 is TGTGCCAGCAGCCCCCGCGGGACAGTATTCTATGGCTACACCTTC. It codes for CASSPRGTVFYGYTF.